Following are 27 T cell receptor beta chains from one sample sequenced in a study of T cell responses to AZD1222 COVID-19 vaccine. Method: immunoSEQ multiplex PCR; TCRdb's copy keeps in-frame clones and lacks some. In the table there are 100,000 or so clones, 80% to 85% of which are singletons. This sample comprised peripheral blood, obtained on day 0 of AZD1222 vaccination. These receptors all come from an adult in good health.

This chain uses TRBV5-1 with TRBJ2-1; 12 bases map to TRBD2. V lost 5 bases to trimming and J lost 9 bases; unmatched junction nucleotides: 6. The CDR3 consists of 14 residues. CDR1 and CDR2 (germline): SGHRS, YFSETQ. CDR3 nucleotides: TGCGCCAGCAGTCGACTAGCGGGAGTGTCTGAGCAGTTCTTC. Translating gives CASSRLAGVSEQFF.

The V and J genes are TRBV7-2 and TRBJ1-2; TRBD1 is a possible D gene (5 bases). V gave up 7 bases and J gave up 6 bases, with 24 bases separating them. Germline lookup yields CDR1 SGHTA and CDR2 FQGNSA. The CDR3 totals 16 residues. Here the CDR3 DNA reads TGTGCCAGCACCGATCGAGCTTACAGGAAGACGGATGGCTACACCTTC. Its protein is CASTDRAYRKTDGYTF.

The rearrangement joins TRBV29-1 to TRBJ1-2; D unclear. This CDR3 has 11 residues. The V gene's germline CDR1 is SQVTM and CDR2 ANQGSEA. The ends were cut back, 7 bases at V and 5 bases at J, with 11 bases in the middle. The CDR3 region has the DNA TGCAGCGCTAACTTAATATATGGCTACACCTTC. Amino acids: CSANLIYGYTF.

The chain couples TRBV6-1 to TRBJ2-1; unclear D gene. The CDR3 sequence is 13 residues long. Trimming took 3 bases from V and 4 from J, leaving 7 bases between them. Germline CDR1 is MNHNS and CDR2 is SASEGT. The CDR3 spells CASSDLGYNEQFF. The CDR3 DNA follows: TGTGCCAGCAGTGACCTGGGTTACAATGAGCAGTTCTTC.

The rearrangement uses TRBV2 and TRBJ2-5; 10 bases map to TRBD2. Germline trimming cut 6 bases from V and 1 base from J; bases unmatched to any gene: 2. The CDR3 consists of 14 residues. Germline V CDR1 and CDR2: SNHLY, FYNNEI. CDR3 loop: CASRTSGFQETQYF. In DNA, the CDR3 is TGTGCCAGCAGGACTAGCGGGTTCCAAGAGACCCAGTACTTC.

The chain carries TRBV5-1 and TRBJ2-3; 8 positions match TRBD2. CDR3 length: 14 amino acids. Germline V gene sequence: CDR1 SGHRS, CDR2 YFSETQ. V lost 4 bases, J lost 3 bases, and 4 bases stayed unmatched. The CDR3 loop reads CASSVPGGTDTQYF. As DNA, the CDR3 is TGCGCCAGCAGCGTCCCGGGGGGGACAGATACGCAGTATTTT.

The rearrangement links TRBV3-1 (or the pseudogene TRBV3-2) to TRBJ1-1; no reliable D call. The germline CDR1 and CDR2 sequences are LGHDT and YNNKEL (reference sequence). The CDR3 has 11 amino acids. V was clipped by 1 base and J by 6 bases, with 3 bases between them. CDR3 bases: TGTGCCAGCAGCCAAGGTTCTGAAGCTTTCTTT. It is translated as CASSQGSEAFF.

CDR3 region: CASSSSPGQNTEAFF. CDR3 DNA sequence: TGTGCCAGCAGTTCCTCCCCTGGGCAGAACACTGAAGCTTTCTTT. The chain joins TRBV11-3 to TRBJ1-1; D not resolved. The V end was cut by 6 bases, the J end by 1 base, with 15 bases between. This CDR3 comprises 15 residues. The germline V gene has CDR1 SGHNT and CDR2 YENEEA.

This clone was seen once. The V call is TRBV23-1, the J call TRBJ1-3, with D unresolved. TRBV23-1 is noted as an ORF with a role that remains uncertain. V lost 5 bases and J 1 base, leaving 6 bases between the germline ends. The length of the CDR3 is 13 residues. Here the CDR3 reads CASSLRSGNTIYF. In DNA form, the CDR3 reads TGCGCCAGCAGTTTGAGGTCTGGAAACACCATATATTTT.

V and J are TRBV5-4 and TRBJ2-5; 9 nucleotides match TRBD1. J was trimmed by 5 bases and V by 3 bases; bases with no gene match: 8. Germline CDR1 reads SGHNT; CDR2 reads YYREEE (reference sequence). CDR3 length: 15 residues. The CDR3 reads CASSSGQGLVETQYF. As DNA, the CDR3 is TGTGCCAGCAGCTCGGGACAGGGTCTCGTGGAGACCCAGTACTTC. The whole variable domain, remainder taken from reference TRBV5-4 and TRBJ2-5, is ETGVTQSPTHLIKTRGQQVTLRCSSQSGHNTVSWYQQALGQGPQFIFQYYREEENGRGNFPPRFSGLQFPNYSSELNVNALELDDSALYLCASSSGQGLVETQYFGPGTRLLVL.

The CDR3 sequence: CASSQASDEQYF. CDR3 DNA sequence: TGTGCCAGCAGCCAAGCGTCGGACGAGCAGTACTTC. The chain has TRBV4-2 and TRBJ2-7; D uncertain. This CDR3 has 12 residues. In germline, CDR1 is LGHNA, CDR2 YNFKEQ. Trimming left V 1 base short and J 5 bases short, with 6 bases between.

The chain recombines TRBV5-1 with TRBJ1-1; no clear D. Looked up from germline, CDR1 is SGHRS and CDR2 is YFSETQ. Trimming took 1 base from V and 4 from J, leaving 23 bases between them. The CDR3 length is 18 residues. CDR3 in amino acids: CASSLQAARSLGGTEAFF. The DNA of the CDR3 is TGCGCCAGCAGCTTGCAAGCGGCCAGGAGCCTTGGTGGCACTGAAGCTTTCTTT.

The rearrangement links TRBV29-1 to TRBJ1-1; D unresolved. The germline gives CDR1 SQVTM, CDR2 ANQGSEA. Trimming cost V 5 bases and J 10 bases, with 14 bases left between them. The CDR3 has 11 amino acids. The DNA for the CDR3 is TGCAGCGTTAGAACAGCCGCGCGAGCTTTCTTT. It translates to CSVRTAARAFF.

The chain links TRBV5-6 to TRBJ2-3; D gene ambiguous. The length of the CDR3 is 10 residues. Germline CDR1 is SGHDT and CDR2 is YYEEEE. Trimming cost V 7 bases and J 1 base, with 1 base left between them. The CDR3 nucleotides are TGTGCCAGCGGCACAGATACGCAGTATTTT. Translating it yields CASGTDTQYF.

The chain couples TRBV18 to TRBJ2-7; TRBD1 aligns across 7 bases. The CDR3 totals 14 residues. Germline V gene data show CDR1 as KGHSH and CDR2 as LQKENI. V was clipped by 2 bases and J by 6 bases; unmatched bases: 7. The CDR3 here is CASSPRQGEGEQYF. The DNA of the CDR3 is TGTGCCAGCTCACCAAGACAGGGAGAGGGCGAGCAGTACTTC.

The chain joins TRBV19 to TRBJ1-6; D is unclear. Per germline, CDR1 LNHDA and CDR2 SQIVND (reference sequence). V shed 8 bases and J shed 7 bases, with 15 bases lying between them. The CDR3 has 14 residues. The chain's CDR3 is CASAVGSRNSPLHF. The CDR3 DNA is TGTGCCAGTGCCGTTGGGAGCAGAAATTCACCCCTCCACTTT. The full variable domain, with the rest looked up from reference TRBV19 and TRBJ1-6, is DGGITQSPKYLFRKEGQNVTLSCEQNLNHDAMYWYRQDPGQGLRLIYYSQIVNDFQKGDIAEGYSVSREKKESFPLTVTSAQKNPTAFYLCASAVGSRNSPLHFGNGTRLTVT.

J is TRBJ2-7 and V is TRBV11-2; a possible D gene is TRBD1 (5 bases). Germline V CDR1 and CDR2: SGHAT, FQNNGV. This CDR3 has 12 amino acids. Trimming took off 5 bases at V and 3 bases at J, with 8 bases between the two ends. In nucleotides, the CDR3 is TGTGCCAGCAGCCTACAGGACTACGAGCAGTACGTC. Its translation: CASSLQDYEQYV.

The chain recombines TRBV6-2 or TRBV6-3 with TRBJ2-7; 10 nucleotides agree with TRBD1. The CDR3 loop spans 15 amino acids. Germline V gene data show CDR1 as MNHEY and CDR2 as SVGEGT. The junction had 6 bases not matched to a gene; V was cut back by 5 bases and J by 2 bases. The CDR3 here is CASSASGTGAYEQYF. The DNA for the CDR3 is TGTGCCAGCAGTGCCTCCGGGACAGGGGCCTACGAGCAGTACTTC.

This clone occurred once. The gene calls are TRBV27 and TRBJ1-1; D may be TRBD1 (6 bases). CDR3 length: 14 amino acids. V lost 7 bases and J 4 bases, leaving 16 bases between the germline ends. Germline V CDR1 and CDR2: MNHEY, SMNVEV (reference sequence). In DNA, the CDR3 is TGTGCCAGCATACCACGCCGAGGGGGCACTGAAGCTTTCTTT. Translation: CASIPRRGGTEAFF.

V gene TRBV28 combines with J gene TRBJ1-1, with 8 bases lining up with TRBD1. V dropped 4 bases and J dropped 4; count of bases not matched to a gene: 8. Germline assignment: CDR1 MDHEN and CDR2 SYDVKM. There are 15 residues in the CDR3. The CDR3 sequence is CASSSPGQGGTEAFF. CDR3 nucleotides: TGTGCCAGCAGTTCCCCCGGACAGGGAGGCACTGAAGCTTTCTTT.

CDR3 loop: CSASVPGAHTQYF. CDR3 nucleotides: TGCAGTGCTAGTGTTCCAGGGGCACATACGCAGTATTTT. The chain links TRBV20-1 to TRBJ2-3; TRBD1 is a possible D gene (6 bases). Germline loops: CDR1 DFQATT, CDR2 SNEGSKA (reference sequence). The V end was cut by 3 bases, the J end by 7 bases, with 14 bases between. CDR3 length: 13 amino acids.

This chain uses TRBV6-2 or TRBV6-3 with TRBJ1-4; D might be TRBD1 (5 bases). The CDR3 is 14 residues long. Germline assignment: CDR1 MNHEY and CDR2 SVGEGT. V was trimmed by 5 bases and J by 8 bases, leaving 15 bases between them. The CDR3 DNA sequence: TGTGCCAGCAGTCGGGACCTTTTTACCGAAAAACTGTTTTTT. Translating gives CASSRDLFTEKLFF.

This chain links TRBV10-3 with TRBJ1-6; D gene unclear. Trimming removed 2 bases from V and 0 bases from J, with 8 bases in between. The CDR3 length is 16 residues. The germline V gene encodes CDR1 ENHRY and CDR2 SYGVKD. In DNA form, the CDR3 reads TGTGCCATCAGTGAGATCGGGAGCTCCTATAATTCACCCCTCCACTTT. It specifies CAISEIGSSYNSPLHF.

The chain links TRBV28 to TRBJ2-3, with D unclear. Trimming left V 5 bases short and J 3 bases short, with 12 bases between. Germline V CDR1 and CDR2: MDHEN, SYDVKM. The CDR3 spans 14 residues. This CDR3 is CASSPLGRTDTQYF. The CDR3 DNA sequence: TGTGCCAGCAGTCCCTTAGGCCGGACAGATACGCAGTATTTT.

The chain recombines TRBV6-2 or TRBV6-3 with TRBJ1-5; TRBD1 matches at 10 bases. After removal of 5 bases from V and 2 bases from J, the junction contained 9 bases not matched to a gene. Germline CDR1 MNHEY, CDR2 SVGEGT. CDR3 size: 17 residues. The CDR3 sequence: CASSPGTGVEGNQPQHF. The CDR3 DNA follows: TGTGCCAGCAGTCCGGGGACAGGGGTTGAGGGCAATCAGCCCCAGCATTTT.

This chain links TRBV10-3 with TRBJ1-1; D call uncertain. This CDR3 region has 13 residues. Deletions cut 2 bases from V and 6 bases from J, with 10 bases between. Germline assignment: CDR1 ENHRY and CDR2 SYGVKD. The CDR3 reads CAISERGPSEAFF. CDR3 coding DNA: TGTGCCATCAGTGAGCGAGGTCCTTCTGAAGCTTTCTTT.

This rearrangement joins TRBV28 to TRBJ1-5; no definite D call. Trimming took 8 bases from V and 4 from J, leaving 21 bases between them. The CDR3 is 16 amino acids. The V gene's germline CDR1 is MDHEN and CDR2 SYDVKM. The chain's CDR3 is CASRLDGRSNNQPQHF. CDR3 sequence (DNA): TGTGCCAGCCGGCTGGACGGCCGCTCGAATAATCAGCCCCAGCATTTT.